These T cell receptor beta chains were read from a single sample in a study of T cell repertoires in cytomegalovirus infection. Their cognate antigens are unknown. TCRdb reprocessed the reads via MiXCR and lists one record per CDR3 protein. The sample shows hundreds of thousands of distinct CDR3 sequences, roughly 33% of them seen only once. The sample in question was cultured PBMCs, obtained from culture after CMV antigen stimulation. Every receptor here comes from a human donor in good health (CMV status not recorded). Some clones in this sample may be carry-over from other donors' samples. CDR3s include the opening cysteine and the closing phenylalanine or tryptophan. A D gene is named only where the DNA matches it firmly. The listing skips clone size in some rows; elsewhere it reads once, few, many or a size class.

v_call	d_call	cdr3_length	j_call	clone_size	cdr3_aa	cdr3_nt
TRBV7-9	NA	15	TRBJ1-1	NA	CASSFFQGTKAEAFF	TGTGCCAGCAGCTTCTTTCAGGGGACCAAAGCTGAAGCTTTCTTT
TRBV19	NA	14	TRBJ2-7	NA	CASSIIAGNYEQYF	TGTGCCAGTAGTATCATTGCGGGGAACTACGAGCAGTACTTC
TRBV11-2	NA	15	TRBJ1-6	NA	CASRQPGRRNSPLHF	TGTGCCAGCAGACAACCGGGCAGAAGGAATTCACCCCTCCACTTT
TRBV20-1	TRBD1	17	TRBJ1-6	NA	CSARGPPTGGNNSPLHF	TGCAGTGCTAGAGGACCCCCGACAGGGGGGAATAATTCACCCCTCCACTTT
TRBV7-9	NA	15	TRBJ1-1	few	CASSLGVGGSTEAFF	TGTGCCAGCAGCTTAGGAGTCGGGGGGAGCACTGAAGCTTTCTTT
TRBV20-1	NA	15	TRBJ1-3	NA	CSAKTDGNSGNTIYF	TGCAGTGCTAAAACCGACGGTAACTCTGGAAACACCATATATTTT
TRBV20-1	TRBD2	14	TRBJ2-1	NA	CSASSGAGVDEQFF	TGCAGTGCTAGTAGTGGAGCGGGGGTTGATGAGCAGTTCTTC
TRBV28	NA	14	TRBJ2-5	NA	CASTKDVTQETQYF	TGTGCCAGCACCAAGGATGTGACACAAGAGACCCAGTACTTC
TRBV9	NA	14	TRBJ2-1	NA	CASSKIAANNEQFF	TGTGCCAGCAGCAAGATAGCGGCGAACAATGAGCAGTTCTTC
TRBV4-3	NA	16	TRBJ1-3	NA	CASSQDASLPGNTIYF	TGCGCCAGCAGCCAAGATGCCAGCCTCCCTGGAAACACCATATATTTT
TRBV11-2	NA	14	TRBJ1-1	NA	CASSLIASSAEAFF	TGTGCCAGCAGCTTGATAGCCTCGTCAGCTGAAGCTTTCTTT
TRBV5-4	TRBD2	16	TRBJ2-5	NA	CASSPGGVAGAETQYF	TGTGCCAGCAGCCCGGGGGGAGTAGCGGGAGCCGAGACCCAGTACTTC
TRBV19	TRBD1	15	TRBJ2-2	NA	CASSTSTGIAGELFF	TGTGCCAGTAGTACCTCGACAGGGATCGCCGGGGAGCTGTTTTTT
TRBV19	TRBD2	16	TRBJ2-5	NA	CASSIRLAGGEETQYF	TGTGCCAGTAGTATAAGGCTAGCGGGAGGTGAAGAGACCCAGTACTTC
TRBV12-3/TRBV12-4	NA	15	TRBJ2-1	NA	CASSLPRTPTPEQFF	TGTGCCAGCAGTTTGCCGAGGACCCCCACGCCTGAGCAGTTCTTC
TRBV4-1	TRBD2	22	TRBJ2-7	many	CASSQTPGLAGGTSKRPTEQYF	TGCGCCAGCAGCCAAACGCCGGGACTAGCGGGGGGCACTTCCAAACGTCCTACGGAGCAGTACTTC
TRBV6-1	NA	13	TRBJ1-2	NA	CASSFRETYGYTF	TGTGCCAGCAGTTTCAGGGAGACCTATGGCTACACCTTC
TRBV2	TRBD1	14	TRBJ1-1	NA	CASRLRGSGTEAFF	TGTGCCAGCAGGCTCAGGGGGTCGGGCACTGAAGCTTTCTTT
TRBV27	NA	14	TRBJ1-4	few	CASSFSGGNEKLFF	TGTGCCAGCAGTTTCTCCGGGGGTAATGAAAAACTGTTTTTT
TRBV30	NA	13	TRBJ1-5	NA	CAWTDSSNQPQHF	TGTGCCTGGACCGACAGTAGCAATCAGCCCCAGCATTTT
TRBV19	NA	15	TRBJ2-1	few	CASSPGQATYNEQFF	TGTGCCAGTAGTCCGGGCCAAGCTACGTACAATGAGCAGTTCTTC
TRBV2	TRBD2	16	TRBJ2-3	few	CASRAGGFPSTDTQYF	TGTGCCAGCAGAGCGGGAGGCTTTCCTAGCACAGATACGCAGTATTTT
TRBV7-4	NA	14	TRBJ1-3	NA	CASSRGTSGNTIYF	TGTGCCAGCAGCCGAGGGACTTCTGGAAACACCATATATTTT
TRBV7-9	NA	13	TRBJ1-1	NA	CASNRGQNTEAFF	TGTGCCAGCAATCGGGGCCAGAACACTGAAGCTTTCTTT
TRBV3-1	NA	15	TRBJ2-3	NA	CASSQRQWRTDTQYF	TGTGCCAGCAGCCAACGACAGTGGAGGACAGATACGCAGTATTTT
TRBV7-2	NA	14	TRBJ1-2	NA	CASSPGYRNYGYTF	TGTGCCAGCAGCCCGGGGTACAGGAACTATGGCTACACCTTC
TRBV20-1	NA	15	TRBJ1-6	NA	CSARDLRDGASPLHF	TGCAGTGCTAGAGATTTGCGGGACGGGGCTTCACCCCTCCACTTT
TRBV6-5	NA	18	TRBJ2-3	few	CASSYSIPRMSLTDTQYF	TGTGCCAGCAGTTACTCGATACCCCGGATGAGTCTGACAGATACGCAGTATTTT
TRBV7-6	NA	16	TRBJ2-5	few	CASSHPRQTRQETQYF	TGTGCCAGCAGCCACCCCCGCCAGACTAGACAAGAGACCCAGTACTTC
TRBV5-6	TRBD2	17	TRBJ2-5	few	CASSLLSLAGGQETQYF	TGTGCCAGCAGCCTTCTTTCGCTAGCGGGAGGGCAAGAGACCCAGTACTTC
TRBV11-1	NA	15	TRBJ2-7	few	CASSFKRDGAYEQYF	TGTGCCAGCAGCTTCAAGAGGGACGGAGCCTACGAGCAGTACTTC